The 8 T cell receptor beta chains below come from one sample, sequenced in a study of blood T cell repertoires in COVID-19. Using immunoSEQ multiplex PCR, the repertoire was profiled, and TCRdb retains in-frame clones only, with some absent. The top ten hold 3.5% to 5% of the sample, which has about 140,000 clones, around 78% seen once. Sequencing used peripheral blood. The receptors here all came from a woman older than 75 with active or convalescent COVID-19.

V usage is TRBV28 and J usage is TRBJ1-2; D unclear. The V gene lost 2 bases and the J gene lost 3 bases, with 4 bases spanning the gap. Germline lookup yields CDR1 MDHEN and CDR2 SYDVKM. The CDR3 covers 12 residues. Here the CDR3 DNA reads TGTGCCAGCAGTTTACGTCACTATGGCTACACCTTC. It is translated as CASSLRHYGYTF.

This chain links TRBV19 with TRBJ1-5; no clear D. The ends were cut back, 5 bases at V and 1 base at J, with 12 bases in the middle. CDR1 and CDR2 from the germline V gene are LNHDA and SQIVND (reference sequence). The CDR3 has 15 residues. CDR3 bases: TGTGCCAGTAGTCCCCAACCTCAGAGCAATCAGCCCCAGCATTTT. Translation gives CASSPQPQSNQPQHF.

The chain carries TRBV5-4 and TRBJ1-1, with D possibly TRBD1 on 5 matching bases. Trimming removed 3 bases at V and 1 base at J, with 10 bases between. Germline V CDR1 and CDR2: SGHNT, YYREEE (reference sequence). The CDR3 runs 14 residues. CDR3 nucleotides: TGTGCCAGCAGCTCGCAGGGAGGGAACACTGAAGCTTTCTTT. This codes for CASSSQGGNTEAFF.

The chain combines TRBV2 with TRBJ2-5; TRBD1 is a possible D gene (5 bases). V lost 5 bases to trimming and J lost 4 bases, with 11 bases between them. This CDR3 comprises 13 residues. Looked up from germline, CDR1 is SNHLY and CDR2 is FYNNEI. The CDR3 spells CASSIRVAETQYF. The CDR3 DNA reads as TGTGCCAGCAGTATCAGGGTAGCAGAGACCCAGTACTTC.

A single count supports this clone. The rearrangement links TRBV3-1 (or the pseudogene TRBV3-2) to TRBJ1-2; D is ambiguous. CDR3 length: 13 amino acids. V was trimmed by 0 bases and J by 1 base, leaving 3 bases between them. CDR1 and CDR2 (germline): LGHDT, YNNKEL (reference sequence). CDR3 residues: CASSQDSNYGYTF. The CDR3 DNA reads TGTGCCAGCAGCCAAGACAGTAACTATGGCTACACCTTC.

This clone was counted a single time. V gene TRBV5-1 combines with J gene TRBJ2-7; 7 bases match TRBD2. V lost 3 bases and J lost 2; bases outside the gene matches: 2. This CDR3 is built from 13 residues. Germline V gene sequence: CDR1 SGHRS, CDR2 YFSETQ. CDR3 residues: CASSSSGAYEQYF. The CDR3 DNA is TGCGCCAGCAGCTCTAGCGGAGCCTACGAGCAGTACTTC.

The chain couples TRBV18 to TRBJ2-3; no clear D. The V gene's germline CDR1 is KGHSH and CDR2 LQKENI. The CDR3 is made up of 15 amino acids. V was trimmed by 4 bases and J by 5 bases, leaving 16 bases between them. CDR3 nucleotides: TGTGCCAGCTCACGCATCCTAGGAAACAAAGATACGCAGTATTTT. Amino acids: CASSRILGNKDTQYF.

This sequence joins TRBV5-1 and TRBJ1-1; D ambiguous. This CDR3 has 14 amino acids. V gave up 0 bases and J gave up 0 bases, with 6 bases separating them. In germline, CDR1 is SGHRS, CDR2 YFSETQ. CDR3 residues: CASSLAILNTEAFF. The CDR3 DNA is TGCGCCAGCAGCTTGGCCATCCTGAACACTGAAGCTTTCTTT.